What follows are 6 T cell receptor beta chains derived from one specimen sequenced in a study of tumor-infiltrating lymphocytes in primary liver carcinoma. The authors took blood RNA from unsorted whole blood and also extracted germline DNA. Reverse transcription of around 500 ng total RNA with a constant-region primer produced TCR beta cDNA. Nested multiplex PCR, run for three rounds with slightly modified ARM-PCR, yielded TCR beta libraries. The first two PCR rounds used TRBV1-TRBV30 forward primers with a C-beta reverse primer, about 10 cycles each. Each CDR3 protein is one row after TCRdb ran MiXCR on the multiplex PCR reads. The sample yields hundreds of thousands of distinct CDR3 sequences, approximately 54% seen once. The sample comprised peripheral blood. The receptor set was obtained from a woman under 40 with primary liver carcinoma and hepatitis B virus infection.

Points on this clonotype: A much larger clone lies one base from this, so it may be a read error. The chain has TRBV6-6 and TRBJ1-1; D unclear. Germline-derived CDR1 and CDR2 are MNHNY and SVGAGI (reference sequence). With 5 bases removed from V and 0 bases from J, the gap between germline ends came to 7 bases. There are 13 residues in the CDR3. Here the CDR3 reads CASSHQMNTEAFF. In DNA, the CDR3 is TGTGCCAGCAGTCACCAGATGAACACTGAAGCTTTCTTT.

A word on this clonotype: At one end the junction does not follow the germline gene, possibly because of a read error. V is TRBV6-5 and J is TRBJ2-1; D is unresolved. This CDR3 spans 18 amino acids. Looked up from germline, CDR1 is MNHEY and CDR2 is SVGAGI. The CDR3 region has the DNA TGTGCCAGCAGTTACTCAACCAAATACGCTGCGTCCTACGATGAGCAGTTCTTC. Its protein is CASSYSTKYAASYDEQFF.

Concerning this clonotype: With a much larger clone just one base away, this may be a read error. Here the CDR3 DNA reads TGTGCCAGCAGCTTAAATGCCAATGGGCAGTTCTTC. It encodes CASSLNANGQFF. The chain couples TRBV11-3 to TRBJ2-1; D remains unclear. The germline V gene has CDR1 SGHNT and CDR2 YENEEA. CDR3 size: 12 residues. The whole variable domain, filled in from reference TRBV11-3 and TRBJ2-1, reads EAGVVQSPRYKIIEKKQPVAFWCNPISGHNTLYWYLQNLGQGPELLIRYENEEAVDDSQLPKDRFSAERLKGVDSTLKIQPAELGDSAVYLCASSLNANGQFFGPGTRLTVL.

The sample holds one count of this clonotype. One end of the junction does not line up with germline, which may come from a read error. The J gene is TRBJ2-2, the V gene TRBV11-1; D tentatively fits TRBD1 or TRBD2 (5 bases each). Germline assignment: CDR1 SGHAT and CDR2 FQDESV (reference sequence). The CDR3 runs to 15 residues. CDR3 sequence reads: CASSTPVGRHWDLFF. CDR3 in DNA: TGTGCCAGCAGCACGCCGGTGGGAAGGCACTGGGACCTGTTTTTT. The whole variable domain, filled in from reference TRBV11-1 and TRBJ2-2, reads EAEVAQSPRYKITEKSQAVAFWCDPISGHATLYWYRQILGQGPELLVQFQDESVVDDSQLPKDRFSAERLKGVDSTLKIQPAELGDSAMYLCASSTPVGRHWDLFFGEGSRLTVL.

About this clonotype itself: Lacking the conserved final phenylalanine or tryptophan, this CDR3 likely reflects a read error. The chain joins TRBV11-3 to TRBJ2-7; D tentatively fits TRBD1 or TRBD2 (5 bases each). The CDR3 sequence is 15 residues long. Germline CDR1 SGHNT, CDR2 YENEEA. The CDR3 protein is CANSSSGARYYEQYL. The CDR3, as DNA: TGTGCCAACAGCTCCTCCGGGGCGCGGTACTACGAGCAGTACTTG.

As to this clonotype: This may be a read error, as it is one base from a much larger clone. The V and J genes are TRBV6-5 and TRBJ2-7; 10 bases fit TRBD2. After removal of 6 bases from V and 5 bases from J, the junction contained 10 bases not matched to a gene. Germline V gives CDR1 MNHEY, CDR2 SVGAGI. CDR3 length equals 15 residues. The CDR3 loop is CASSPRTSGFNEQYF. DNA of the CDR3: TGTGCCAGCAGCCCCCGGACTAGCGGATTCAACGAGCAGTACTTC.